This entry is about one T cell receptor beta chain. The antigen remains unidentified. This sample stems from a study of graft-versus-host responses after intestinal transplantation. Trimming shortened V by 0 bases and J by 3 bases, and 8 bases separated the two germline ends. Germline V gene data show CDR1 as SGHVS and CDR2 as FNYEAQ. The CDR3 runs to 14 residues. The protocol was immunoSEQ multiplex PCR, while the TCRdb copy is restricted to in-frame clones and leaves out a portion. The sample yields about 85,000 clones, over 80% seen once. The rearrangement uses TRBV7-6 and TRBJ2-5; D ambiguous. Sample: unstimulated CD8+ T cells sorted from spleen or lymph node cells, taken before intestinal transplant. The sequence was collected from a human donor who received an intestinal transplant. This CDR3 is CASSLAGVEETQYF. In DNA, the CDR3 is TGTGCCAGCAGCTTAGCAGGAGTGGAAGAGACCCAGTACTTC.